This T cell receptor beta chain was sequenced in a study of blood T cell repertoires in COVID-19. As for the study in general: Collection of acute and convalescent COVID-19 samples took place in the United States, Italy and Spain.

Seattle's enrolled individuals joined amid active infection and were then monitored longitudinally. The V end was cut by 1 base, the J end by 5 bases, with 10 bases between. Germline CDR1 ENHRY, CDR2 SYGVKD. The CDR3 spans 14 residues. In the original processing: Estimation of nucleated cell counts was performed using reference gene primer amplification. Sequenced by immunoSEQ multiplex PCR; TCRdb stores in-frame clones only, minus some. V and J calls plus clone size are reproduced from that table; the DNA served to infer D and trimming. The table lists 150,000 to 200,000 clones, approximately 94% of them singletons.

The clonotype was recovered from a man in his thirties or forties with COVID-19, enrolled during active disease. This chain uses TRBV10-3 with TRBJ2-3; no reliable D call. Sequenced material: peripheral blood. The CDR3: CAISEYIEEDTQYF. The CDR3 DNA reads TGTGCCATCAGTGAGTATATTGAGGAAGATACGCAGTATTTT.